One T cell receptor beta chain is described in this entry. Generated by immunoSEQ multiplex PCR, the TCRdb table keeps only in-frame clones and is missing some. The sample carries about 120,000 clones, just over 90% recorded once. The data belong to a study of T cells after somatic rescue of genetic block. The length of the CDR3 is 14 residues. Germline V lookup: CDR1 ENHRY, CDR2 SYGVKD. Trimming removed 2 bases at V and 0 bases at J, with 5 bases between. The V and J genes are TRBV10-3 and TRBJ1-3, with no clear D. The origin of this receptor is a woman between 18 and 29 years old. Sequenced sample: peripheral blood mononuclear cells (PBMCs). The CDR3 DNA is TGTGCCATCAGTGAGGCCGGCTCTGGAAACACCATATATTTT. Its protein product is CAISEAGSGNTIYF.